Here is one T cell receptor (beta chain) with its context. The data derive from a study of blood T cell repertoires in COVID-19. Data came from immunoSEQ multiplex PCR; TCRdb stores just in-frame clones and leaves some out. The sample has a few hundred thousand clones, about 87% seen once. The V end lost 4 bases, the J end lost 0 bases, and 6 bases lay between the germline ends. The CDR3 contains 13 residues. Germline V CDR1 and CDR2: KGHDR, SFDVKD. Seattle researchers signed up patients amid active infection and tracked them longitudinally. The source material was peripheral blood. The sequence was obtained from a woman in her twenties or thirties with COVID-19, enrolled during active disease. The rearrangement links TRBV24-1 to TRBJ2-7, with D perhaps matching TRBD2 (5 bases). The CDR3 region has the DNA TGTGCCACCAGTGAAGGGAGCTCCTACGAGCAGTACTTC. Translating it yields CATSEGSSYEQYF.